This T cell receptor beta chain stems from a study of cytomegalovirus exposure and HLA in healthy donors. This CDR3 region has 13 residues. The V gene's germline CDR1 is SGHRS and CDR2 YFSETQ. Trimming removed 0 bases from V and 4 bases from J, with 8 bases in between. Primers: 60 Vbeta forward and 13 Jbeta reverse. The protocol was immunoSEQ multiplex PCR, while the TCRdb copy is restricted to in-frame clones and leaves out a portion. In the table there are about 55,000 clones, 75% to 80% of which are singletons. General study findings and limits: Rarity held for most TCR sequences, but there were some public TCRs that occurred in many donors. The HLA-A and HLA-B alleles of most subjects were reportedly predicted accurately from TCR beta sequences. V- and J-gene trimming of TCR beta was linked (in a later analysis) to a missense DCLRE1C variant.

For this clone: Its matching antigen is unknown.

Specimen: PBMCs. This chain uses TRBV5-1 with TRBJ2-7; D unclear. The TCR was taken from a female donor in good health and CMV-seronegative. The CDR3 loop is CASSLAPEYEQYF. The DNA of the CDR3 is TGCGCCAGCAGCTTGGCGCCGGAGTACGAGCAGTACTTC.